One and the same sample provided the 19 T cell receptor beta chains below, sequenced in a study of blood T cell repertoires in COVID-19. Using immunoSEQ multiplex PCR, the repertoire was profiled, and TCRdb retains in-frame clones only, with some absent. The repertoire holds some 48,000 clones, with roughly 87% as singletons. Sequencing was performed on peripheral blood. These receptor sequences come from a woman aged 80 or over with acute or convalescent COVID-19.

V is TRBV15 and J is TRBJ2-3, with a possible D match to TRBD1 (5 bases). The CDR3 totals 17 residues. Trimming pared 0 bases from V and 3 bases from J, leaving 16 bases between. Germline V lookup: CDR1 LNHNV, CDR2 YYDKDF (reference sequence). The CDR3 DNA reads TGTGCCACCAGCAGAGAGACAGCTGCCCTTGGGACAGATACGCAGTATTTT. Amino acids: CATSRETAALGTDTQYF.

The chain joins TRBV6-6 to TRBJ2-1, with D perhaps TRBD1 (6 bases). V was clipped by 2 bases and J by 5 bases, with 13 bases between them. The germline V gene encodes CDR1 MNHNY and CDR2 SVGAGI (reference sequence). CDR3 length equals 15 residues. CDR3 sequence reads: CASSYEQGVNNEQFF. CDR3 in DNA: TGTGCCAGCAGTTACGAACAGGGTGTGAACAATGAGCAGTTCTTC.

V and J are TRBV7-6 and TRBJ2-1; 8 nucleotides align to TRBD2. The V and J ends lost 1 base and 4 bases, in that order; junction bases with no gene match: 6. Germline-derived CDR1 and CDR2 are SGHVS and FNYEAQ. The CDR3 spans 16 residues. CDR3 nucleotide sequence: TGTGCCAGCAGCTTAGGGAGCGGGGGTCAATACAATGAGCAGTTCTTC. As protein: CASSLGSGGQYNEQFF.

V is TRBV21-1 and J is TRBJ1-5; the table's D gene call, TRBD1, was not cross checked with the DNA. TRBV21-1 is an annotated pseudogene. This CDR3 is 17 amino acids long. Here the CDR3 reads CASSPQGPGQGVRPQHF. The CDR3 region has the DNA TGTGCCAGCAGCCCACAAGGACCGGGACAGGGAGTTCGGCCCCAGCATTTT.

The chain links TRBV7-2 to TRBJ2-1; the D is unclear. Germline CDR1 and CDR2: SGHTA and FQGNSA. Deletions cut 1 base from V and 15 bases from J, with 19 bases between. The CDR3 sequence is 14 residues long. The CDR3 here is CASSLGAIPEILFF. DNA for the CDR3: TGTGCCAGCAGCTTAGGAGCAATCCCGGAGATTTTGTTCTTC.

In its sample, this clone was seen a few times. The chain has TRBV7-9 and TRBJ1-1, with a weak D call TRBD1 (6 bases). Germline CDR1 reads SEHNR; CDR2 reads FQNEAQ (reference sequence). The germline V and J ends were trimmed by 3 bases and 1 base, with 9 bases remaining between them. The CDR3 runs 14 residues. This CDR3 reads CASSLGHQNTEAFF. Written as DNA, the CDR3 is TGTGCCAGCAGCTTGGGACATCAGAACACTGAAGCTTTCTTT.

This clone was observed once. J is TRBJ1-3 and V is TRBV2; the D is unclear. V was pared by 8 bases and J by 6 bases, with 17 bases between. Germline values: CDR1 SNHLY, CDR2 FYNNEI. The CDR3 is made up of 14 amino acids. The CDR3 loop reads CASHANPGVNTIYF. DNA for the CDR3: TGTGCCAGCCATGCCAATCCCGGGGTAAACACCATATATTTT.

CDR3 bases: TGCGCCAGCAGCCAAGAAGGAACGGGGACATACAATGAGCAGTTCTTC. It encodes CASSQEGTGTYNEQFF. The rearrangement joins TRBV4-1 to TRBJ2-1; maybe TRBD1 (6 bases). Trimming removed 0 bases from V and 4 bases from J, with 13 bases in between. The germline gives CDR1 MGHRA, CDR2 YSYEKL. The length of the CDR3 is 16 residues.

The genes are TRBV2 and TRBJ1-1, with D possibly TRBD1 on 6 matching bases. The V gene's germline CDR1 is SNHLY and CDR2 FYNNEI. The V end was cut by 7 bases, the J end by 4 bases, with 16 bases between. This CDR3 spans 14 amino acids. For the CDR3, the DNA is TGTGCCAGCACCCCGGGGGGGGCCGGCACTGAAGCTTTCTTT. Amino acids: CASTPGGAGTEAFF.

The chain recombines TRBV5-1 with TRBJ1-6, with TRBD1 matching 9 bases. The CDR3 has 17 amino acids. J gave up 5 bases and V 2 bases, and 8 bases lay outside the gene matches. From germline, CDR1 is SGHRS and CDR2 YFSETQ. The CDR3 loop is CASSLGTGYLDNSPLHF. The CDR3 region has the DNA TGCGCCAGCAGCTTAGGGACAGGGTATCTGGATAATTCACCCCTCCACTTT.

This rearrangement joins TRBV2 to TRBJ1-1; D is unresolved. Germline CDR1 and CDR2: SNHLY and FYNNEI. V lost 6 bases to trimming and J lost 6 bases, with 11 bases between them. The CDR3 has 12 amino acids. CDR3 in DNA: TGTGCCAGCAGGATAGAATCATCTGAAGCTTTCTTT. Encoded protein: CASRIESSEAFF. Supplemented by reference TRBV2 and TRBJ1-1, the full variable domain reads EPEVTQTPSHQVTQMGQEVILRCVPISNHLYFYWYRQILGQKVEFLVSFYNNEISEKSEIFDDQFSVERPDGSNFTLKIRSTKLEDSAMYFCASRIESSEAFFGQGTRLTVV.

The chain couples TRBV18 to TRBJ2-4; 11 bases line up with TRBD2. Germline CDR1 and CDR2: KGHSH and LQKENI. The CDR3 covers 19 residues. Unmatched junction bases numbered 10, after V lost 3 bases and J lost 0 bases. CDR3 nucleotide sequence: TGTGCCAGCTCACCCCTACTAGCGGGGGCACCATTAGCCAAAAACATTCAGTACTTC. Amino acid sequence: CASSPLLAGAPLAKNIQYF.

The chain carries TRBV5-1 and TRBJ1-5, with TRBD1 identical over 12 bases. Germline loops: CDR1 SGHRS, CDR2 YFSETQ. CDR3 length: 16 residues. The V gene end was trimmed by 3 bases and the J gene end by 1 base; junction bases not matched to a gene: 2. The CDR3 nucleotides read TGCGCCAGCAGCTCCGGGACAGGGGGCAGCAATCAGCCCCAGCATTTT. Its protein product is CASSSGTGGSNQPQHF.

The chain is built from TRBV5-1 and TRBJ2-2; 9 bases match TRBD1. CDR3 length: 16 amino acids. Germline CDR1 is SGHRS and CDR2 is YFSETQ. Trimming took 2 bases from V and 4 from J; bases not matched to a gene: 6. DNA of the CDR3: TGCGCCAGCAGCTTTACACAGGGGGCGAGCACCGGGGAGCTGTTTTTT. It yields the protein CASSFTQGASTGELFF.

This clone is a singleton in its sample. The J gene is TRBJ1-5, the V gene TRBV28; D gene ambiguous. Trimming stripped 8 bases from V and 0 bases from J, with 5 bases between. The germline V gene has CDR1 MDHEN and CDR2 SYDVKM. The CDR3 loop spans 12 amino acids. The CDR3: CASLSSNQPQHF. The CDR3 DNA reads TGTGCCAGCCTTTCTAGCAATCAGCCCCAGCATTTT.

The genes are TRBV7-2 and TRBJ1-4, with D tentatively TRBD1 (6 bases). Between the trimmed V and J ends, which lost 3 bases and 4 bases, there was a span of 12 bases. The CDR3 sequence is 15 residues long. Germline V gene data show CDR1 as SGHTA and CDR2 as FQGNSA. CDR3 sequence reads: CASSFRGGYNEKLFF. The CDR3 DNA reads as TGTGCCAGCAGCTTCCGAGGGGGTTATAATGAAAAACTGTTTTTT.

V gene TRBV7-8 combines with J gene TRBJ1-5; a weak D match, TRBD1 (5 bases). This CDR3 is 16 amino acids long. V was shortened by 4 bases and J by 1 base, with 14 bases between the two germline ends. From germline, CDR1 is SGHVS and CDR2 FQNEAQ. The CDR3: CASSSRTGGSNQPQHF. Written as DNA, the CDR3 is TGTGCCAGCAGCTCCAGGACCGGGGGGAGCAATCAGCCCCAGCATTTT.

This clone has more than one count but fewer than ten. V and J are TRBV6-5 and TRBJ1-2, with a tentative D call TRBD1 (5 bases). V lost 4 bases, J lost 2 bases, and 14 bases lay in between. Germline V gene sequence: CDR1 MNHEY, CDR2 SVGAGI. The CDR3 is 15 residues long. Written as DNA, the CDR3 is TGTGCCAGCAGTTCCTCAGGGAGGCCCAACTATGGCTACACCTTC. Encoded protein: CASSSSGRPNYGYTF.

The genes are TRBV5-1 and TRBJ2-2, with D possibly being TRBD1 (6 bases). CDR3 size: 13 residues. V was pared by 5 bases and J by 1 base, with 6 bases between. The germline V gene has CDR1 SGHRS and CDR2 YFSETQ. This CDR3 reads CASRGQNTGELFF. DNA for the CDR3: TGCGCCAGCAGGGGACAGAACACCGGGGAGCTGTTTTTT.